This record covers a single T cell receptor (beta chain). No cognate antigen has been identified for it. A much larger clone differs from this one at a single base, so this may be a read error. Libraries were built with 5' RACE. Sequencer: Illumina HiSeq 2500. A second PCR of about 6 to 11 cycles was run with a J-beta primer mix and a sample-barcoded 5' primer. Each TCR beta cDNA molecule received a unique molecular identifier from a template-switch 5' adaptor carrying 12 random nucleotides. Each sample yielded at least 3 million CDR3-containing paired-end reads. First-strand cDNA was synthesized from all RNA with the Mint cDNA synthesis kit, primed by a TRBC-specific oligonucleotide. Following uracil-DNA glycosylase treatment, all cDNA underwent a first 18-cycle PCR with the universal primers M1SS and BC2_uni_R. Per the authors' processing: Normalization of each sample was performed by random selection of 1 million high-quality reads, each carrying a distinct molecular identifier. Reads with shared molecular identifiers were discarded instead of being binned into consensus sequences. MiTCR, run with a Q25 quality threshold and the strictest error-elimination algorithm, handled CDR3 identification, clonotype clustering and error correction. A nonparametric unseen species model with Euler transformation was used to estimate lower-bound total TCR beta diversity. The public reads were quality trimmed at Q25 with fastp and then assembled into clones with MiXCR by TCRdb, keeping productive beta chains. Rows with one shared CDR3 protein collapse into an entry with the most common genes and DNA. The V and J calls here are based on TCRdb, not the publication. The sample yields hundreds of thousands of distinct CDR3 sequences; about half were counted once. The ten top clones hold 18% of the sample.

Its CDR3 holds 15 amino acids, cysteine through phenylalanine. Only CDR3 DNA is held: 45 bases, read in frame from base 1. According to the germline V gene, CDR1 reads MDHEN and CDR2 reads SYDVKM. V loses 3 bases at its end and J loses 11 bases; junction bases beyond the gene matches: 15. Systemically healthy Caucasian individuals from Russia, some 40 in total and aged roughly 6 to 100 years, were included as donors. Around 10 milliliters of peripheral blood were collected from each donor into EDTA-treated Vacutainer tubes. Ficoll-Paque density-gradient centrifugation was used to isolate PBMCs, with at least 6 million obtained per sample. Total RNA, at least 5.5 micrograms per sample, was extracted from PBMCs with Trizol reagent. For every donor, flow cytometry on a PBMC aliquot measured the percentage of naive CD45RAhigh/CD27high T cells. This sample was taken from a study of blood T cells in healthy people across ages (dated by TCRdb to 2014 to 2015). For the wider study: In model experiments, template switching captured roughly one uniquely barcoded TCR beta cDNA molecule for every two T cells. To track age-related changes in TCR beta repertoire diversity, the study relied on deep sequencing normalized with unique cDNA molecular identifiers. The donors were divided into four age groups: young (average about 16 years), middle-aged (approximately 39), aged (about 61) and long-lived (82). Donors of different ages were randomly distributed across sequencing lanes to avoid experimental bias. For two donors (one aged 18 to 30 and one aged 80 or older), the study analyzed two additional independent replicas of 1 million unique cDNA reads from the same blood draw.

The paper's findings and limits, for the study overall: Compared with the aged group, the long-lived group had more naive CD4+ T cells, fewer expanded clones and increased TCR diversity, a pattern suggesting age selection. Because donor CMV infection status was unknown, age-related changes in expanded clonotypes were potentially confounded. A strong correlation was found between observed TCR beta diversity and the percentage of naive T cells measured by flow cytometry. Estimates of total diversity from one million sequenced T cells were regarded as lower bounds and underestimates. Because profiling used bulk unsorted PBMCs, naive and antigen-experienced compartments could not be compared conclusively. Observed TCR beta diversity per million T cells fell roughly linearly with age, and a significant reduction was already apparent by age about 36.

The sequence links TRBV28 to TRBJ2-5; 7 junctional bases match TRBD2. This clonotype was sampled from a man at least 80 years old in good health. Sequenced material: blood. CDR3 reads: CASSFMLAEYNEQYF. The DNA sequence follows: TGTGCCAGCAGTTTTATGCTAGCGGAGTACAATGAGCAGTACTTC.